Each of the 25 T cell receptor beta chains below was sequenced from the same sample in a study of T-cell memory formation after mild COVID-19. TCRdb re-called the 5' RACE reads with MiXCR, one entry per CDR3 protein. The sample holds 500,000 to 600,000 distinct CDR3 sequences, roughly 18% seen once. The specimen sequenced was PBMCs or a T cell subset sorted from them (not recorded which). The receptors shown here come from an adult woman who had mild COVID-19 (a few samples of this study predate the infection). Cell type and time point are not known.

This clonotype was found a few times. The chain combines TRBV27 with TRBJ2-1, with D possibly TRBD1 on 5 matching bases. Germline CDR1 is MNHEY and CDR2 is SMNVEV (reference sequence). The CDR3 length is 17 residues. The V end was cut by 5 bases, the J end by 3 bases, with 20 bases between. The CDR3 sequence: CASSPIQAISLYNEQFF. The CDR3 DNA reads as TGTGCCAGCAGTCCGATACAGGCTATTTCACTCTACAATGAGCAGTTCTTC.

The chain carries TRBV28 and TRBJ2-7; 12 positions agree with TRBD2. J was trimmed by 7 bases and V by 5 bases; bases with no gene match: 6. This CDR3 contains 14 residues. Germline V CDR1 and CDR2: MDHEN, SYDVKM. The CDR3, as DNA: TGTGCCAGCAGTAGACTAGCGGGAGCGGGGGAGCAGTACTTC. Residues: CASSRLAGAGEQYF.

The chain has TRBV11-3 and TRBJ2-5; D is possibly TRBD1 (5 bases). Germline V gene lookup returns CDR1 SGHNT and CDR2 YENEEA. Trimming shortened V by 3 bases and J by 3 bases, and 8 bases separated the two germline ends. The CDR3 extends over 13 amino acids. The CDR3 protein is CASSLWGEETQYF. The CDR3, as DNA: TGTGCCAGCAGCTTGTGGGGCGAAGAGACCCAGTACTTC.

The rearrangement uses TRBV29-1 and TRBJ2-7, with TRBD2 as a possible D gene (6 bases). Germline V gene sequence: CDR1 SQVTM, CDR2 ANQGSEA. The CDR3 length is 13 residues. Trimming stripped 4 bases from V and 2 bases from J, with 12 bases between. In nucleotides, the CDR3 is TGCAGCGTTGCTAGTAGACTAGCCTACGAGCAGTACTTC. As protein: CSVASRLAYEQYF.

This clonotype was counted between two and nine times. This chain connects TRBV7-2 to TRBJ2-3; 7 bases match TRBD2. Germline V gene lookup returns CDR1 SGHTA and CDR2 FQGNSA. The CDR3 totals 17 residues. The V segment lost 2 bases and the J segment 4 bases; nucleotides outside the gene matches: 12. The DNA of the CDR3 is TGTGCCAGCAGCTTATTGGCCTTAGCGGGTGCGGCAGATACGCAGTATTTT. It codes for CASSLLALAGAADTQYF.

This clonotype was seen a handful of times. The gene calls are TRBV12-3 or TRBV12-4 and TRBJ2-7, with D possibly being TRBD1 (6 bases). With 4 bases removed from V and 5 bases from J, the gap between germline ends came to 15 bases. The CDR3 spans 14 residues. CDR3 amino acids: CASSSGVSRNEQYF. CDR3 bases: TGTGCCAGCAGTTCAGGGGTGTCTAGGAACGAGCAGTACTTC.

The chain uses TRBV7-9 and TRBJ2-3, with TRBD2 identical over 11 bases. Per germline, CDR1 SEHNR and CDR2 FQNEAQ (reference sequence). The CDR3 is 16 residues long. With 5 bases clipped from V and 4 bases from J, the junction kept 8 bases outside the gene matches. The CDR3 DNA sequence: TGTGCCAGCAGCCTTCGGCTAGCGGGAGGTCCAGATACGCAGTATTTT. Translating it yields CASSLRLAGGPDTQYF.

The chain joins TRBV1 to TRBJ2-3; the D call in the table, TRBD2, was not verified against the DNA. TRBV1 is shown as a pseudogene. This CDR3 spans 11 amino acids. The CDR3 sequence: CTSSHAGTQYF. As DNA, the CDR3 is TGCACCAGCAGCCATGCGGGTACGCAGTATTTT.

This clonotype has at least ten counts. The genes are TRBV5-1 and TRBJ2-2; 11 bases map to TRBD1. Germline V gene data show CDR1 as SGHRS and CDR2 as YFSETQ. J was trimmed by 0 bases and V by 4 bases; bases with no gene match: 2. The CDR3 totals 16 residues. CDR3 sequence (DNA): TGCGCCAGCAGCCTGGGACAGGGGGCGAACACCGGGGAGCTGTTTTTT. Amino acids: CASSLGQGANTGELFF.

Only a few counts were recorded for this clonotype. This chain connects TRBV5-1 to TRBJ2-1, with D tentatively TRBD1 or TRBD2 (5 bases each). V was cut by 5 bases and J by 5 bases, with 20 bases left in between. Germline assignment: CDR1 SGHRS and CDR2 YFSETQ. The CDR3 covers 16 residues. CDR3 sequence (DNA): TGCGCCAGCAGGCCGGGGACGGCGAAGGGAAACAATGAGCAGTTCTTC. It codes for CASRPGTAKGNNEQFF.

This clonotype appeared many times. The V gene is TRBV7-2, the J gene TRBJ2-1; 7 nucleotides align to TRBD1. CDR1 and CDR2 (germline): SGHTA, FQGNSA. There are 15 residues in the CDR3. Trimming at V came to 1 base and at J to 2 bases, leaving 2 bases not matched to a gene. The CDR3 region is CASSLGQGTYNEQFF. CDR3 sequence (DNA): TGTGCCAGCAGCTTAGGACAGGGAACCTACAATGAGCAGTTCTTC.

In its sample, this clonotype was seen many times. The genes are TRBV12-1 and TRBJ2-1; TRBD2, the table's D call, was not compared with the DNA. TRBV12-1 is flagged as a pseudogene. This CDR3 has 19 residues. The CDR3 DNA reads TGTGCCAGCAGCGACTTTCTAGCGGGGGAGCGTACTCCGACCAATGAGCAGTTCTTC. It encodes CASSDFLAGERTPTNEQFF.

The V and J genes are TRBV2 and TRBJ1-2; 9 nucleotides match TRBD1. V dropped 5 bases and J dropped 8; count of bases not matched to a gene: 6. This CDR3 comprises 13 residues. CDR1 is SNHLY and CDR2 is FYNNEI in the germline V gene. CDR3 in DNA: TGTGCCAGCAGTCAACAGGGGGCACGGGGCTACACCTTC. Its protein product is CASSQQGARGYTF.

The V and J genes are TRBV12-3 or TRBV12-4 and TRBJ1-1, with D unresolved. The V end was cut by 5 bases, the J end by 4 bases, with 14 bases between. CDR3 size: 14 residues. CDR3 sequence reads: CASSLTSRGTEAFF. The CDR3 nucleotides read TGTGCCAGCAGTCTAACCTCCCGGGGCACTGAAGCTTTCTTT.

The CDR3 here is CSVGGISNQPQHF. CDR3 in DNA: TGCAGCGTTGGTGGGATCAGCAATCAGCCCCAGCATTTT. The chain couples TRBV29-1 to TRBJ1-5, with D unclear. The CDR3 is 13 residues long. V lost 4 bases and J 1 base, leaving 8 bases between the germline ends. Germline assignment: CDR1 SQVTM and CDR2 ANQGSEA.

This clonotype was observed a few times. This chain joins TRBV7-8 and TRBJ1-1, with 7 bases matching TRBD1. V shed 1 base, J shed 5 bases, and the junction held 7 bases outside the gene matches. The CDR3 extends over 15 amino acids. Germline CDR1 and CDR2: SGHVS and FQNEAQ. The CDR3 DNA reads as TGTGCCAGCAGCTTAGAAAGGGGGCGGGGGACTGAAGCTTTCTTT. Translation: CASSLERGRGTEAFF.

The chain links TRBV6-5 to TRBJ2-2; 15 positions agree with TRBD2. The CDR3 consists of 18 residues. In germline, CDR1 is MNHEY, CDR2 SVGAGI. Losses at the gene ends were 4 bases for V and 2 bases for J; bases not matched to a gene: 5. The CDR3 coding sequence is TGTGCCAGCAGTTGGACTAGCGGGAGGGCCATTAACACCGGGGAGCTGTTTTTT. Protein sequence: CASSWTSGRAINTGELFF.

The sample holds a few counts of this clonotype. This chain connects TRBV4-3 to TRBJ2-3; D unresolved. Per the germline V gene, CDR1 is LGHNA and CDR2 is YSLEER. The CDR3 contains 16 residues. Trimming left V 0 bases short and J 0 bases short, with 10 bases between. CDR3 coding DNA: TGCGCCAGCAGCCAAGATCATAGGGCTAGCACAGATACGCAGTATTTT. This sequence encodes CASSQDHRASTDTQYF.

This clonotype was detected ten times or more. V usage is TRBV5-6 and J usage is TRBJ1-6; no clear D gene. The V end was cut by 0 bases, the J end by 3 bases, with 10 bases between. The CDR3 consists of 16 residues. The germline CDR1 and CDR2 sequences are SGHDT and YYEEEE. DNA for the CDR3: TGTGCCAGCAGCTTGGAGGGAACTCTCTATAATTCACCCCTCCACTTT. This sequence encodes CASSLEGTLYNSPLHF.

This chain uses TRBV7-2 with TRBJ2-7, with D unresolved. Germline CDR1 and CDR2: SGHTA and FQGNSA. The CDR3 has 14 residues. V was shortened by 1 base and J by 1 base, with 8 bases between the two germline ends. The CDR3 nucleotides are TGTGCCAGCAGCTTAGATCAGCGATCCTACGAGCAGTACTTC. This gives the protein CASSLDQRSYEQYF.

This clonotype was seen only a few times. This chain uses TRBV21-1 with TRBJ1-2; TRBD1, as called in the table, went unchecked against the DNA. TRBV21-1 is an annotated pseudogene. The length of the CDR3 is 16 residues. The CDR3 loop reads CASSLGAGLANYGYTF. The CDR3 region has the DNA TGTGCCAGCAGCTTAGGTGCAGGGCTCGCTAACTATGGCTACACCTTC.

This clonotype was detected only a few times. The V and J genes are TRBV7-9 and TRBJ2-7; 7 positions agree with TRBD1. V gave up 5 bases and J gave up 1 base; unmatched junction bases: 8. The CDR3 covers 15 residues. CDR1 SEHNR and CDR2 FQNEAQ come from the germline V gene (reference sequence). CDR3: CASSNRDSDSYEQYF. CDR3 bases: TGTGCCAGCAGCAACCGGGACAGTGATTCCTACGAGCAGTACTTC.

This chain connects TRBV9 to TRBJ2-5, with 8 bases identical to TRBD2. The CDR3 runs 16 residues. In germline, CDR1 is SGDLS, CDR2 YYNGEE. The V gene end was trimmed by 4 bases and the J gene end by 5 bases; junction bases not matched to a gene: 13. The chain's CDR3 is CASSPTPGLGMETQYF. The CDR3 region has the DNA TGTGCCAGCAGCCCGACCCCGGGACTAGGGATGGAGACCCAGTACTTC.

This clonotype came up a few times. The chain recombines TRBV12-3 or TRBV12-4 with TRBJ1-1, with D perhaps TRBD1 (6 bases). This CDR3 comprises 17 residues. V shed 5 bases and J shed 1 base, with 20 bases lying between them. In DNA, the CDR3 is TGTGCCAGCAGTCGTCGACCCCGGACAGTAAAGAACACTGAAGCTTTCTTT. Translated, it gives CASSRRPRTVKNTEAFF.

The rearrangement links TRBV6-2 or TRBV6-3 to TRBJ2-2; no clear D gene. V lost 2 bases to trimming and J lost 6 bases, with 10 bases between them. Germline values: CDR1 MNHEY, CDR2 SVGEGT. The CDR3 loop spans 14 amino acids. CDR3 residues: CASSYPNYPGELFF. For the CDR3, the DNA is TGTGCCAGCAGTTACCCAAATTATCCCGGGGAGCTGTTTTTT.